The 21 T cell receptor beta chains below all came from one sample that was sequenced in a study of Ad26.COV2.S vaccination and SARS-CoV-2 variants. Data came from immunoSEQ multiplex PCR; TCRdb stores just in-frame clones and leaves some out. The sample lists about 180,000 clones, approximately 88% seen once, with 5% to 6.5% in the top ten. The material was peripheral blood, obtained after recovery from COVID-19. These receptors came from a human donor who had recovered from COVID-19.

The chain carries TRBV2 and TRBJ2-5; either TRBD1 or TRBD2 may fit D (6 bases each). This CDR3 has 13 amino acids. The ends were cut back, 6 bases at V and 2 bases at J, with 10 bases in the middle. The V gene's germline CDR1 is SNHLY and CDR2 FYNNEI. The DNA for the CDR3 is TGTGCCAGCAGCGGGGGCCTTCAAGAGACCCAGTACTTC. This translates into CASSGGLQETQYF.

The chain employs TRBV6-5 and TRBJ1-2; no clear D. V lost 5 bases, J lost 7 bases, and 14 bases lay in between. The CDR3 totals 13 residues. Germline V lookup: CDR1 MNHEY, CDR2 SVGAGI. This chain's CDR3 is CASSKRPPGGYTF. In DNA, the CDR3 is TGTGCCAGCAGTAAACGCCCACCCGGTGGCTACACCTTC.

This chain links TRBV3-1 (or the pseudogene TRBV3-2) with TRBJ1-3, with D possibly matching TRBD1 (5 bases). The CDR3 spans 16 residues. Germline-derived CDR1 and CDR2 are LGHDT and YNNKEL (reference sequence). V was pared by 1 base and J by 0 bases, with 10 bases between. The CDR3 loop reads CASSQAGLSSGNTIYF. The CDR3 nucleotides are TGTGCCAGCAGCCAAGCGGGGCTGAGCTCTGGAAACACCATATATTTT.

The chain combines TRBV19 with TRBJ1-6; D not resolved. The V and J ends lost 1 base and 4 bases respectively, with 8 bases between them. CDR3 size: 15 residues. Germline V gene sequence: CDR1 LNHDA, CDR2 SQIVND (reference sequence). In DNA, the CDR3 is TGTGCCAGTAGTATAGCTGCTGCGTATAATTCACCCCTCCACTTT. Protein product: CASSIAAAYNSPLHF.

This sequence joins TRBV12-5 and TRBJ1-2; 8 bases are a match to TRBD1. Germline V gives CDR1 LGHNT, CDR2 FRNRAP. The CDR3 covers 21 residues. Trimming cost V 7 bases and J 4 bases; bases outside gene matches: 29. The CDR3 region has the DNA TGTGCTAGTGCCCTTGCGGGACAGGCCTTAGTGCACAATTACGGCCTCTATGGCTACACCTTC. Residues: CASALAGQALVHNYGLYGYTF.

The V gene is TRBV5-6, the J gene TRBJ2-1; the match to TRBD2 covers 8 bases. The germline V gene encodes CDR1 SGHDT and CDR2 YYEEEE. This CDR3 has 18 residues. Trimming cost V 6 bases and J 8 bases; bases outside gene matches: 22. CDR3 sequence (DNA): TGTGCCAGCACCCCCCGGGGGGGCGGGATTTGGGTAGGAGATGAGCAGTTCTTC. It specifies CASTPRGGGIWVGDEQFF.

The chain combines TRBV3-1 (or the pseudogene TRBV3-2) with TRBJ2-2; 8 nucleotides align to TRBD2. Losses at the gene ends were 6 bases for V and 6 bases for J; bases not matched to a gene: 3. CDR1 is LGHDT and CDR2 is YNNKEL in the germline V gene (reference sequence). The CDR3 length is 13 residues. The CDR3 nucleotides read TGTGCCAGCAGACCCGGGGGGGCCGGGGAGCTGTTTTTT. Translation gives CASRPGGAGELFF.

This chain's CDR3 is CAKTTGGYGYTF. CDR3 bases: TGTGCCAAAACCACAGGGGGCTATGGCTACACCTTC. This chain uses TRBV24-1 with TRBJ1-2; 8 positions agree with TRBD1. Germline CDR1 and CDR2: KGHDR and SFDVKD. The CDR3 runs 12 residues. V was clipped by 11 bases and J by 4 bases; unmatched bases: 5.

CDR3 DNA sequence: TGTGCCAGCAGTGAAATCAAGGGGAGGGACATTCAGTACTTC. It specifies CASSEIKGRDIQYF. The chain couples TRBV2 to TRBJ2-4; TRBD2 agrees at 7 bases. The length of the CDR3 is 14 residues. The V gene end was trimmed by 2 bases and the J gene end by 8 bases; junction bases not matched to a gene: 6. Germline V gives CDR1 SNHLY, CDR2 FYNNEI.

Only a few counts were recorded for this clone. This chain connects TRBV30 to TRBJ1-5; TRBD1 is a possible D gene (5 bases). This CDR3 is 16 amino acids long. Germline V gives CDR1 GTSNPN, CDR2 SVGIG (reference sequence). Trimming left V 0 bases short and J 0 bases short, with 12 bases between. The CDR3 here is CAWSVGAPSSNQPQHF. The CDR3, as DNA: TGTGCCTGGAGTGTAGGGGCCCCGTCTAGCAATCAGCCCCAGCATTTT. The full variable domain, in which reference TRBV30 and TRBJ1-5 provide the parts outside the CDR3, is SQTIHQWPATLVQPVGSPLSLECTVEGTSNPNLYWYRQAAGRGLQLLFYSVGIGQISSEVPQNLSASRPQDRQFILSSKKLLLSDSGFYLCAWSVGAPSSNQPQHFGDGTRLSIL.

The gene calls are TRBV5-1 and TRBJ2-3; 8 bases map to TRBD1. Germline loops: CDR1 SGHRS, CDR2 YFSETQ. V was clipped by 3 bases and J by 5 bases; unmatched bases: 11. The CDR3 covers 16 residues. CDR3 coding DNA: TGCGCCAGCAGCTCTTCCGGGACAGGAGTCCTAGATACGCAGTATTTT. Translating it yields CASSSSGTGVLDTQYF.

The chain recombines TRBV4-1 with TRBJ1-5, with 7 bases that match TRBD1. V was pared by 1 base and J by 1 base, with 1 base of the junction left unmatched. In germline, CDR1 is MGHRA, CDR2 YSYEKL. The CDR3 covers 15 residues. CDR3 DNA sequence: TGCGCCAGCAGCCAAGGACAGGGAAGCAATCAGCCCCAGCATTTT. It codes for CASSQGQGSNQPQHF.

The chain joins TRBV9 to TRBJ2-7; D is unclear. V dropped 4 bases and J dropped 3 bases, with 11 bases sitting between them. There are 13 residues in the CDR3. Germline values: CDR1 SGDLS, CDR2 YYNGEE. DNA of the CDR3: TGTGCCAGCAGCCCCAACGACAACTACGAGCAGTACTTC. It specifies CASSPNDNYEQYF.

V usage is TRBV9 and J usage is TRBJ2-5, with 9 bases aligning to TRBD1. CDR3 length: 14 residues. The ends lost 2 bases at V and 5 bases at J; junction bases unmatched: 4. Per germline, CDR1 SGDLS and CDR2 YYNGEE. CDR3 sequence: CASSVGQGRETQYF. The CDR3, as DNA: TGTGCCAGCAGCGTGGGACAGGGACGGGAGACCCAGTACTTC.

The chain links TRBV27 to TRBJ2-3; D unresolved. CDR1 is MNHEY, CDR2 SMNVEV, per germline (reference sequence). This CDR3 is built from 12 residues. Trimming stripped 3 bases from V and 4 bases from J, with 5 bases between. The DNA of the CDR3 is TGTGCCAGCAGTTTCCCCCCAGATACGCAGTATTTT. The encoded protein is CASSFPPDTQYF.

As DNA, the CDR3 is TGTGCCAGCAGCCAAGGGGGACAGGGGGTCTACGAGCAGTACTTC. Amino acid sequence: CASSQGGQGVYEQYF. The chain combines TRBV4-2 with TRBJ2-7; the match to TRBD1 covers 11 bases. This CDR3 has 15 residues. The trim removed 1 base at V and 3 bases at J, leaving 2 bases unmatched. Germline values: CDR1 LGHNA, CDR2 YNFKEQ.

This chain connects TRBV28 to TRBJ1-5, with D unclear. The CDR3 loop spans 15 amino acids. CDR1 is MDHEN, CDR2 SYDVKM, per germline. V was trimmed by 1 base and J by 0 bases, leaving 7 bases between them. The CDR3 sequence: CASSLSYYSNQPQHF. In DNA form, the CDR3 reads TGTGCCAGCAGTTTATCATATTATAGCAATCAGCCCCAGCATTTT.

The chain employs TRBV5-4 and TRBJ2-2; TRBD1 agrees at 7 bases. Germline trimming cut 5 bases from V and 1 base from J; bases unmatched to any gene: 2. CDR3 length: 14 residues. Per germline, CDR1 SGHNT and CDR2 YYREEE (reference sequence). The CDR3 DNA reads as TGTGCCAGCAGGGGACAGAAGAACACCGGGGAGCTGTTTTTT. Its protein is CASRGQKNTGELFF.

CDR3 protein: CASIEDKVGILFF. CDR3 DNA: TGTGCCAGCATCGAGGACAAAGTGGGGATACTGTTTTTT. The chain recombines TRBV2 with TRBJ1-4, with D tentatively TRBD1 (5 bases). Germline V gene lookup returns CDR1 SNHLY and CDR2 FYNNEI. V was shortened by 7 bases and J by 13 bases, with 19 bases between the two germline ends. The CDR3 has 13 residues.

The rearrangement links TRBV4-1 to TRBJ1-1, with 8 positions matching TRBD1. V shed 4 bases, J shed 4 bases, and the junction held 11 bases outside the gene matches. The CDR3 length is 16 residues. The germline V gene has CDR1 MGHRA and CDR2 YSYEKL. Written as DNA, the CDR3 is TGCGCCAGCAGCCCATTCCGGACAGGGCGAGGCACTGAAGCTTTCTTT. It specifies CASSPFRTGRGTEAFF.

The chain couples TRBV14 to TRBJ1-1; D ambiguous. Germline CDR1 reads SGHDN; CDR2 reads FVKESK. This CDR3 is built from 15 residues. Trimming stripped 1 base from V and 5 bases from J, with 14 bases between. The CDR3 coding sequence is TGTGCCAGCAGCCAAGTTCGAGGGCTGAGGACTGAAGCTTTCTTT. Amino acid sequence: CASSQVRGLRTEAFF.